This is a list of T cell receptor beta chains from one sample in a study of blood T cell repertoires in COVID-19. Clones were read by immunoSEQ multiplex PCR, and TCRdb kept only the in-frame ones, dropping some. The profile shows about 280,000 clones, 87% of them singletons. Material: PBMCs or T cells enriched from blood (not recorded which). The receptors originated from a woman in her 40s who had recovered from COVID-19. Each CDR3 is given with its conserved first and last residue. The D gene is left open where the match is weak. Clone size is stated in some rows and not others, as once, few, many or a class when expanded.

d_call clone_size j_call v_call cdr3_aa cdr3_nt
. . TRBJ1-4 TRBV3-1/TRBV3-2 CASSPVDRATNEKLFF TGTGCCAGCAGCCCCGTGGACAGAGCAACTAATGAAAAACTGTTTTTT
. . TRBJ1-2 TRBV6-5 CASSYAGGYGYTF TGTGCCAGCAGTTATGCCGGGGGGTATGGCTACACCTTC
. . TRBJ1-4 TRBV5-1 CASHRGLGTNEKLFF TGCGCCAGCCATAGAGGATTGGGAACTAATGAAAAACTGTTTTTT
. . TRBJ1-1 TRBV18 CASSPRVVGGNTEAFF TGTGCCAGCTCACCGCGGGTGGTCGGGGGGAACACTGAAGCTTTCTTT
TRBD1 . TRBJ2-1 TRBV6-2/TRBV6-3 CASSYEAGGAYSYNEQFF TGTGCCAGCAGTTACGAGGCAGGGGGCGCTTACTCCTACAATGAGCAGTTCTTC
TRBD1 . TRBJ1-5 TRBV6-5 CASSPDRGQPQHF TGTGCCAGCAGTCCCGACAGGGGACAGCCCCAGCATTTT
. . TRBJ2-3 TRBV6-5 CASILYQSHTDTQYF TGTGCCAGCATACTATACCAGTCTCACACAGATACGCAGTATTTT
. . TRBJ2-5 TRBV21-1 CASSKGGGHQETQYF TGTGCCAGCAGCAAAGGCGGGGGCCACCAAGAGACCCAGTACTTC
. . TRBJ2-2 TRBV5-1 CASRTSQGVAGELFF TGCGCCAGCAGAACGTCCCAGGGTGTCGCCGGGGAGCTGTTTTTT
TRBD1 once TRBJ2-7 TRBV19 CASSIDNQGVVNEQYF TGTGCCAGTAGTATAGATAACCAGGGGGTAGTAAACGAGCAGTACTTC
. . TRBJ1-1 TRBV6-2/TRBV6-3 CASSYAGRPEAFF TGTGCCAGCAGTTATGCCGGCAGGCCTGAAGCTTTCTTT
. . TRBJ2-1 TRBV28 CASSAQRAGRYNEQFF TGTGCCAGCAGTGCTCAGCGGGCGGGGAGATACAATGAGCAGTTCTTC
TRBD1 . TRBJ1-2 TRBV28 CASKGTGRGGYTF TGTGCCAGCAAGGGGACAGGCCGCGGCGGCTACACCTTC
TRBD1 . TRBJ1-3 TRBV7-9 CASSIGQGVGTIYF TGTGCCAGCAGCATTGGACAGGGTGTTGGCACCATATATTTT
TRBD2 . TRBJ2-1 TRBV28 CASRGLADYGGREQFF TGTGCCAGCAGAGGACTAGCGGATTATGGTGGTCGTGAGCAGTTCTTC
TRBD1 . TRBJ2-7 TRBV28 CASSVPGQNYEQYF TGTGCCAGCAGTGTCCCGGGACAGAACTACGAGCAGTACTTC
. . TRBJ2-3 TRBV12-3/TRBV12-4 CASSFGGEDTQYF TGTGCCAGCAGTTTTGGAGGGGAAGATACGCAGTATTTT
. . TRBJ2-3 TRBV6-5 CASSSPKARDTDTQYF TGTGCCAGCAGTTCCCCGAAAGCGCGCGACACAGATACGCAGTATTTT
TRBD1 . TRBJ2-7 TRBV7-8 CASSHSRAGGYEQYF TGTGCCAGCAGCCATTCCAGGGCAGGGGGTTACGAGCAGTACTTC
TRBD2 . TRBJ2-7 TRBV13 CASSFRLAGEGVYEQYF TGTGCCAGCAGCTTCCGGCTAGCGGGAGAAGGGGTCTACGAGCAGTACTTC
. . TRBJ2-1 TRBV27 CASHLVGDNEQFF TGTGCCAGCCACCTGGTGGGCGACAATGAGCAGTTCTTC
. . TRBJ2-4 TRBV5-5 CASSSLAKNIQYF TGTGCCAGCAGCTCCTTAGCCAAAAACATTCAGTACTTC
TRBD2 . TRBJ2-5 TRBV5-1 CASSSTPQAGRETQYF TGCGCCAGCAGCTCCACCCCCCAAGCGGGAAGGGAGACCCAGTACTTC
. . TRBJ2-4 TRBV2 CASLRGLAKNIQYF TGTGCCAGTCTACGGGGATTAGCCAAAAACATTCAGTACTTC
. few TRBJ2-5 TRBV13 CASSPIPGQEYQETQYF TGTGCCAGCAGTCCAATCCCGGGACAAGAGTACCAAGAGACCCAGTACTTC
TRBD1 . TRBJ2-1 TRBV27 CASSLVGQGVLGEQFF TGTGCCAGCAGTTTAGTCGGACAGGGGGTGTTAGGGGAGCAGTTCTTC
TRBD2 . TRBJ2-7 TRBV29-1 CSGLAGVDEQYF TGCAGCGGACTAGCGGGAGTTGACGAGCAGTACTTC
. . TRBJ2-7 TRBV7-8 CASSLEPGTLYEQYF TGTGCCAGCAGCTTAGAGCCCGGGACACTTTACGAGCAGTACTTC
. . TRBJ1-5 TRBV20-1 CSASSRDQPQHF TGCAGTGCTAGTTCCAGGGATCAGCCCCAGCATTTT
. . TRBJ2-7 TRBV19 CASSIVPGATYEQYF TGTGCCAGTAGTATAGTGCCGGGAGCCACCTACGAGCAGTACTTC
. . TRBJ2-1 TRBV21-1 CARALRGRVGEQFF TGTGCCAGGGCCTTGCGCGGGAGGGTTGGTGAGCAGTTCTTC
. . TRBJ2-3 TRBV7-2 CASSLAPDRSADTQYF TGTGCCAGCAGCTTAGCGCCTGATAGATCGGCAGATACGCAGTATTTT
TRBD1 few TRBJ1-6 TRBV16 CASSQFGLGQGNSPLHF TGTGCCAGCAGCCAATTTGGATTGGGACAGGGTAATTCACCCCTCCACTTT
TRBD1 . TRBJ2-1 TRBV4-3 CASSQDIGTGGYNEQFF TGCGCCAGCAGCCAAGATATAGGGACAGGGGGCTACAATGAGCAGTTCTTC
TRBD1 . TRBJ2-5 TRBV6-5 CASSYSWTGKFETQYF TGTGCCAGCAGTTACTCATGGACAGGGAAATTCGAGACCCAGTACTTC
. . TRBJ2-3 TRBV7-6 CASSLAHGGTDTQYF TGTGCCAGCAGCTTAGCTCACGGTGGCACAGATACGCAGTATTTT
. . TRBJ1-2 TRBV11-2 CASSLERDYGYTF TGTGCCAGCAGCTTAGAGCGGGACTATGGCTACACCTTC
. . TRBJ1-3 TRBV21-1 CASSKATGTGVGNTIYF TGTGCCAGCAGCAAGGCAACCGGGACAGGGGTAGGAAACACCATATATTTT
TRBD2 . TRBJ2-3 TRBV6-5 CASRIAGTGTDTQYF TGTGCCAGCAGGATAGCGGGGACGGGTACAGATACGCAGTATTTT
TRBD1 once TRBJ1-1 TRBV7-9 CASSPRQGATEAFF TGTGCCAGCAGCCCCAGACAGGGTGCCACTGAAGCTTTCTTT
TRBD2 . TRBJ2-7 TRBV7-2 CASSPRSGDTYEQYF TGTGCCAGCAGCCCTAGGAGCGGGGATACCTACGAGCAGTACTTC
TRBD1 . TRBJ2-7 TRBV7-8 CASSRRQGSYEQYF TGTGCCAGCAGCCGACGACAGGGGTCCTACGAGCAGTACTTC
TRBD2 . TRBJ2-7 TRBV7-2 CASSVGTSGTYEQYF TGTGCCAGCAGCGTCGGGACTAGCGGAACCTACGAGCAGTACTTC